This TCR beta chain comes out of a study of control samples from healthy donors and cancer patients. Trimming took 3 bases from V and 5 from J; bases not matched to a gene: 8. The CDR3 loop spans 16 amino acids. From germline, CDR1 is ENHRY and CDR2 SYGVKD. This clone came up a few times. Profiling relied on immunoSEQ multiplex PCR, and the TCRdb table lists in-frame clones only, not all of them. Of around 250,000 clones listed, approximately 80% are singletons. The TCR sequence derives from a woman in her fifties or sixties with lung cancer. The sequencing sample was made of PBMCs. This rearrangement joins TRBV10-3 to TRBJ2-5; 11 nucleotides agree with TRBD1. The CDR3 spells CAISEDRTGGGETQYF. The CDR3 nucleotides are TGTGCCATCAGTGAAGATCGGACAGGGGGCGGCGAGACCCAGTACTTC.